A single sample gave rise to the 15 T cell receptor beta chains below, sequenced in a study of T cell responses to AZD1222 COVID-19 vaccine. Profiled with immunoSEQ multiplex PCR; TCRdb holds only in-frame clones, not every one. The table includes 150,000 or so clones, roughly nine tenths detected once. Sequences were derived from peripheral blood, sampled on day 0 of AZD1222 vaccination. The origin of the receptors is an adult in good health.

V and J are TRBV19 and TRBJ2-7, with D unclear. The CDR3 is made up of 14 amino acids. Germline values: CDR1 LNHDA, CDR2 SQIVND (reference sequence). The V end was cut by 2 bases, the J end by 5 bases, with 13 bases between. The CDR3 sequence: CASSIKVPPHEQYF. In DNA, the CDR3 is TGTGCCAGTAGTATAAAGGTACCCCCCCACGAGCAGTACTTC.

The V and J genes are TRBV7-9 and TRBJ1-2; 7 positions agree with TRBD1. The CDR3 covers 14 residues. With 4 bases clipped from V and 7 bases from J, the junction kept 9 bases outside the gene matches. CDR1 and CDR2 from the germline V gene are SEHNR and FQNEAQ (reference sequence). The chain's CDR3 is CASSSRQGPGGYTF. In nucleotides, the CDR3 is TGTGCCAGCAGCTCTCGACAGGGTCCTGGTGGCTACACCTTC. The full variable domain, with the rest looked up from reference TRBV7-9 and TRBJ1-2, is DTGVSQNPRHKITKRGQNVTFRCDPISEHNRLYWYRQTLGQGPEFLTYFQNEAQLEKSRLLSDRFSAERPKGSFSTLEIQRTEQGDSAMYLCASSSRQGPGGYTFGSGTRLTVV.

The chain employs TRBV2 and TRBJ2-1; the match to TRBD1 covers 10 bases. Germline trimming cut 6 bases from V and 7 bases from J; bases unmatched to any gene: 12. The CDR3 has 16 residues. Germline assignment: CDR1 SNHLY and CDR2 FYNNEI. CDR3 region: CASSRQGARLRNEQFF. The CDR3 nucleotides read TGTGCCAGCAGCAGACAGGGGGCACGTCTAAGGAATGAGCAGTTCTTC.

The chain uses TRBV11-2 and TRBJ1-5; the D gene is possibly TRBD1 (5 bases). This CDR3 has 13 amino acids. Trimming stripped 0 bases from V and 6 bases from J, with 6 bases between. Germline V gene sequence: CDR1 SGHAT, CDR2 FQNNGV. The CDR3 sequence is CASSLDGAQPQHF. In DNA form, the CDR3 reads TGTGCCAGCAGCTTAGACGGGGCTCAGCCCCAGCATTTT.

The chain employs TRBV7-8 and TRBJ1-2; no clear D. The germline V gene encodes CDR1 SGHVS and CDR2 FQNEAQ. The CDR3 extends over 12 amino acids. Deletions cut 4 bases from V and 3 bases from J, with 6 bases between. In DNA form, the CDR3 reads TGTGCCAGCAGCTCGGGCGACTATGGCTACACCTTC. It codes for CASSSGDYGYTF. Based on the CDR3 plus reference TRBV7-8 and TRBJ1-2, the full variable domain is GAGVSQSPRYKVAKRGQDVALRCDPISGHVSLFWYQQALGQGPEFLTYFQNEAQLDKSGLPSDRFFAERPEGSVSTLKIQRTQQEDSAVYLCASSSGDYGYTFGSGTRLTVV.

The chain joins TRBV7-3 to TRBJ1-1, with D possibly TRBD1 on 6 matching bases. This CDR3 region has 15 residues. Germline V gene data show CDR1 as SGHTA and CDR2 as FQGTGA. The V end lost 11 bases, the J end lost 4 bases, and 23 bases lay between the germline ends. The CDR3 spells CAADPGVIWGTEAFF. The CDR3 DNA sequence: TGTGCCGCCGATCCAGGGGTTATATGGGGCACTGAAGCTTTCTTT.

In this sample, this clone turned up a few times. The rearrangement joins TRBV7-2 to TRBJ1-2; D might be TRBD1 (5 bases). Trimming took off 3 bases at V and 4 bases at J, with 12 bases between the two ends. Per germline, CDR1 SGHTA and CDR2 FQGNSA. This CDR3 has 14 residues. The CDR3: CASSFNRDVYGYTF. Written as DNA, the CDR3 is TGTGCCAGCAGCTTCAACCGGGACGTCTATGGCTACACCTTC.

This chain joins TRBV6-5 and TRBJ1-6, with D tentatively TRBD1 (6 bases). Germline V gene sequence: CDR1 MNHEY, CDR2 SVGAGI. V was shortened by 5 bases and J by 10 bases, with 9 bases between the two germline ends. The CDR3 is made up of 12 amino acids. The CDR3 here is CASSHGQSPLHF. DNA of the CDR3: TGTGCCAGCAGTCATGGACAGTCACCCCTCCACTTT.

The chain couples TRBV19 to TRBJ2-7, with TRBD2 matching 8 bases. The CDR3 contains 15 residues. The ends lost 6 bases at V and 2 bases at J; junction bases unmatched: 9. CDR1 and CDR2 (germline): LNHDA, SQIVND (reference sequence). The CDR3 spells CASRGAAGGTYEQYF. CDR3 DNA sequence: TGTGCCAGTAGAGGCGCTGCGGGGGGAACCTACGAGCAGTACTTC.

The rearrangement links TRBV9 to TRBJ2-2; D is uncertain. The CDR3 runs 17 residues. CDR1 and CDR2 (germline): SGDLS, YYNGEE. V was shortened by 1 base and J by 0 bases, with 13 bases between the two germline ends. In DNA form, the CDR3 reads TGTGCCAGCAGCGTAATGGGGTTTAGCTCGAACACCGGGGAGCTGTTTTTT. It encodes CASSVMGFSSNTGELFF.

This sequence joins TRBV5-4 and TRBJ1-5, with 7 positions matching TRBD1. V shed 2 bases, J shed 4 bases, and the junction held 3 bases outside the gene matches. Germline CDR1 reads SGHNT; CDR2 reads YYREEE (reference sequence). This CDR3 region has 14 residues. CDR3 nucleotide sequence: TGTGCCAGCAGCTTCAGGGGGGAAAATCAGCCCCAGCATTTT. As protein: CASSFRGENQPQHF.

The chain combines TRBV5-1 with TRBJ1-2, with D hard to call. This CDR3 comprises 15 residues. The V end lost 4 bases, the J end lost 2 bases, and 15 bases lay between the germline ends. Germline assignment: CDR1 SGHRS and CDR2 YFSETQ. CDR3 loop: CASSPEKWRNYGYTF. In DNA, the CDR3 is TGCGCCAGCAGCCCGGAGAAGTGGAGGAACTATGGCTACACCTTC.

The chain has TRBV11-3 and TRBJ1-1, with D possibly matching TRBD1 (5 bases). The CDR3 is 16 amino acids. V lost 1 base and J lost 0, with 12 bases in between. The germline V gene encodes CDR1 SGHNT and CDR2 YENEEA. CDR3 amino acids: CASSLGQRYMNTEAFF. The CDR3 DNA reads TGTGCCAGCAGCTTAGGACAGCGCTACATGAACACTGAAGCTTTCTTT.

The genes are TRBV12-3 or TRBV12-4 and TRBJ1-4; D remains ambiguous. The CDR3 runs 12 residues. V was shortened by 6 bases and J by 8 bases, with 10 bases between the two germline ends. The CDR3 DNA is TGTGCCAGCAGCTCGACCGGGGAAAAACTGTTTTTT. Protein sequence: CASSSTGEKLFF.

The chain combines TRBV11-3 with TRBJ2-5, with 8 positions matching TRBD1. Germline values: CDR1 SGHNT, CDR2 YENEEA. The V segment lost 0 bases and the J segment 5 bases; nucleotides outside the gene matches: 8. The CDR3 spans 16 residues. CDR3 sequence: CASSLEWSGGLETQYF. The CDR3, as DNA: TGTGCCAGCAGCTTAGAGTGGTCAGGGGGCTTGGAGACCCAGTACTTC.